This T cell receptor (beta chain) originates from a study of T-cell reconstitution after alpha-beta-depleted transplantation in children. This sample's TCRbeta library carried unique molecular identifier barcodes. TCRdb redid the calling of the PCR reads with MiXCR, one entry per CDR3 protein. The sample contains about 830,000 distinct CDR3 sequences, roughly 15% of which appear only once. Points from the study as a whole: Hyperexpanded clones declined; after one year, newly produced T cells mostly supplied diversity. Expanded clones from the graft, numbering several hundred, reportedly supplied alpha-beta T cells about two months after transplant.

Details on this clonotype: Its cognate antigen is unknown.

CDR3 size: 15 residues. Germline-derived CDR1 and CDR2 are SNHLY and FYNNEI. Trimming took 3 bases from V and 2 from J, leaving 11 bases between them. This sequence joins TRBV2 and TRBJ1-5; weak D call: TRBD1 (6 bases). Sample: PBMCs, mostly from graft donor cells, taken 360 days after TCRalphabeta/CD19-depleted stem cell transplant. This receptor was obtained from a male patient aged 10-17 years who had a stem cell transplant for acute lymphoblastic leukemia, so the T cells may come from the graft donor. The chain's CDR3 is CASSDWGAGNQPQHF. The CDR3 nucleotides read TGTGCCAGCAGTGACTGGGGGGCGGGCAATCAGCCCCAGCATTTT.